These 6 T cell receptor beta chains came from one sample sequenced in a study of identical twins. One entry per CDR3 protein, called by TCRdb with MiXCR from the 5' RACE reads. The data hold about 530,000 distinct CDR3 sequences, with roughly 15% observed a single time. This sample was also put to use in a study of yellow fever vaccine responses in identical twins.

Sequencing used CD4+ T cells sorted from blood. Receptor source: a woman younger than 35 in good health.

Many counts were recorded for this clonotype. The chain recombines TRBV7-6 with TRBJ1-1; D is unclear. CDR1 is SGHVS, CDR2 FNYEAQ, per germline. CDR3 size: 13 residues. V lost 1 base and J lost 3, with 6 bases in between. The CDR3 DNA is TGTGCCAGCAGCTTAGAAGCATACACTGAAGCTTTCTTT. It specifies CASSLEAYTEAFF.

The CDR3 coding sequence is TGCAGTGCTAGGGGCGGTGGGTCGGAAGCTTTCTTT. Translating it yields CSARGGGSEAFF. V is TRBV20-1 and J is TRBJ1-1, with D hard to call. The CDR3 contains 12 residues. Germline CDR1 DFQATT, CDR2 SNEGSKA (reference sequence). V lost 3 bases to trimming and J lost 8 bases, with 13 bases between them.

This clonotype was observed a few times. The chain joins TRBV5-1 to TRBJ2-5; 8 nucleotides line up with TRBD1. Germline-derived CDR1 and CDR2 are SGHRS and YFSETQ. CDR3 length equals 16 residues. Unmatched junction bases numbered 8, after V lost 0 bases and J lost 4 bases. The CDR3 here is CASSLAGTGGPETQYF. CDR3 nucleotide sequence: TGCGCCAGCAGCTTGGCCGGGACAGGAGGCCCAGAGACCCAGTACTTC.

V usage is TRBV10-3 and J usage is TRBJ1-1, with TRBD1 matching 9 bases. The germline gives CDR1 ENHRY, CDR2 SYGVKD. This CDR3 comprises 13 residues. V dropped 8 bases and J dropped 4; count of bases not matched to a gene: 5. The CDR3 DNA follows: TGTGCCATCCGGGCGGGACAGGGCACTGAAGCTTTCTTT. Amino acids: CAIRAGQGTEAFF.

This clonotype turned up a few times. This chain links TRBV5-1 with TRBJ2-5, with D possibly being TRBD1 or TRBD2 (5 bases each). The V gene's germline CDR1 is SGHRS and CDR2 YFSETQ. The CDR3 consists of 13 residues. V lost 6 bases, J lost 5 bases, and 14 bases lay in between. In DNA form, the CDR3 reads TGCGCCAGCAAGACGGGGTCAGGGGAGACCCAGTACTTC. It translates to CASKTGSGETQYF. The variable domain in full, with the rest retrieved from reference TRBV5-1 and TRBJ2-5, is KAGVTQTPRYLIKTRGQQVTLSCSPISGHRSVSWYQQTPGQGLQFLFEYFSETQRNKGNFPGRFSGRQFSNSRSEMNVSTLELGDSALYLCASKTGSGETQYFGPGTRLLVL.

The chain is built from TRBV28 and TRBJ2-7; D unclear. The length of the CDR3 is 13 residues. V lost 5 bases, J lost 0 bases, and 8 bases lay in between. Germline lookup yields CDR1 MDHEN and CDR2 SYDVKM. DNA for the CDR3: TGTGCCAGCAGTAGGCCAGCCTCCTACGAGCAGTACGTC. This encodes CASSRPASYEQYV.